Shown below are 15 T cell receptor beta chains from a single sample sequenced in a study of T cell repertoires in cytomegalovirus infection. Using its own MiXCR run on the reads, TCRdb lists one record per CDR3 protein. There are fewer than 550,000 distinct CDR3 sequences in the sample; 11% occur only once, and approximately 10% lies in the top ten. The sample taken for sequencing was PBMCs. The receptors come from a human donor in good health (CMV status not recorded). Some clones in this sample may be carry-over from other donors' samples.

This clonotype was seen at least ten times. The chain couples TRBV3-1 to TRBJ1-2; 10 bases agree with TRBD1. V trimming: 1 base; J trimming: 8 bases; junction bases outside the gene matches: 10. The CDR3 spans 16 residues. Germline CDR1 is LGHDT and CDR2 is YNNKEL (reference sequence). CDR3 in amino acids: CASSQGRQGAIGGYTF. CDR3 sequence (DNA): TGTGCCAGCAGCCAAGGGAGACAGGGGGCAATAGGAGGCTACACCTTC. Looking up the rest from reference TRBV3-1 and TRBJ1-2 gives the full variable domain: DTAVSQTPKYLVTQMGNDKSIKCEQNLGHDTMYWYKQDSKKFLKIMFSYNNKELIINETVPNRFSPKSPDKAHLNLHINSLELGDSAVYFCASSQGRQGAIGGYTFGSGTRLTVV.

This clonotype was picked up many times. The chain joins TRBV5-4 to TRBJ2-3; 8 bases align to TRBD2. The CDR3 spans 15 residues. Trimming removed 4 bases from V and 1 base from J; junction bases left unmatched: 5. Germline lookup yields CDR1 SGHNT and CDR2 YYREEE (reference sequence). The CDR3 DNA follows: TGTGCCAGCAGCGGTAAAGCGGGGGGCACAGATACGCAGTATTTT. Its protein product is CASSGKAGGTDTQYF.

Ten or more counts support this clonotype. CDR3 region: CASTRTWNNEQFF. DNA for the CDR3: TGTGCCAGCACTAGGACGTGGAACAATGAGCAGTTCTTC. The chain is built from TRBV25-1 and TRBJ2-1, with unresolved D. Trimming took 7 bases from V and 5 from J, leaving 12 bases between them. The CDR3 loop spans 13 amino acids. The germline CDR1 and CDR2 sequences are MGHDK and SYGVNS.

This clonotype was seen ten or more times. The chain carries TRBV20-1 and TRBJ2-2; D is perhaps TRBD2 (6 bases). Trimming removed 1 base from V and 0 bases from J, with 6 bases in between. The CDR3 is 14 amino acids. Germline-derived CDR1 and CDR2 are DFQATT and SNEGSKA (reference sequence). CDR3 in amino acids: CSARGRANTGELFF. CDR3 sequence (DNA): TGCAGTGCTAGAGGGAGGGCGAACACCGGGGAGCTGTTTTTT.

The V call is TRBV30, the J call TRBJ1-1; the D gene is possibly TRBD1 (6 bases). Per the germline V gene, CDR1 is GTSNPN and CDR2 is SVGIG (reference sequence). There are 15 residues in the CDR3. The germline V and J ends were trimmed by 1 base and 4 bases, with 16 bases remaining between them. CDR3 DNA sequence: TGTGCCTGGAGTGGGGAGGGGGGATTAGGCACTGAAGCTTTCTTT. Translation gives CAWSGEGGLGTEAFF. Full variable domain (rest looked up from reference TRBV30 and TRBJ1-1): SQTIHQWPATLVQPVGSPLSLECTVEGTSNPNLYWYRQAAGRGLQLLFYSVGIGQISSEVPQNLSASRPQDRQFILSSKKLLLSDSGFYLCAWSGEGGLGTEAFFGQGTRLTVV.

The sample holds many counts of this clonotype. This chain uses TRBV2 with TRBJ2-2; D is ambiguous. Per the germline V gene, CDR1 is SNHLY and CDR2 is FYNNEI. The CDR3 extends over 14 amino acids. The germline V and J ends were trimmed by 2 bases and 5 bases, with 9 bases remaining between them. CDR3 sequence (DNA): TGTGCCAGCAGTGAAATCCTCGGGACCGGGGAGCTGTTTTTT. It codes for CASSEILGTGELFF.

This clonotype was picked up many times. The chain employs TRBV19 and TRBJ1-1, with D possibly TRBD1 on 5 matching bases. V was clipped by 4 bases and J by 5 bases, with 14 bases between them. Germline V gene sequence: CDR1 LNHDA, CDR2 SQIVND (reference sequence). CDR3 size: 14 residues. Here the CDR3 reads CASSTPGGLTEAFF. The CDR3 DNA is TGTGCCAGTAGTACCCCCGGGGGTTTGACTGAAGCTTTCTTT. The full variable domain, completed using reference TRBV19 and TRBJ1-1, is DGGITQSPKYLFRKEGQNVTLSCEQNLNHDAMYWYRQDPGQGLRLIYYSQIVNDFQKGDIAEGYSVSREKKESFPLTVTSAQKNPTAFYLCASSTPGGLTEAFFGQGTRLTVV.

This clonotype came up a few times. The chain links TRBV2 to TRBJ2-3, with TRBD2 as a possible D gene (6 bases). Trimming took 4 bases from V and 10 from J, leaving 12 bases between them. Germline-derived CDR1 and CDR2 are SNHLY and FYNNEI. The CDR3 is 12 amino acids. The CDR3 bases are TGTGCCAGCAGTGCGGACCGGAGGGCGCAGTATTTT. Its protein product is CASSADRRAQYF.

The V call is TRBV24-1, the J call TRBJ2-5; 9 nucleotides line up with TRBD2. Germline V gene lookup returns CDR1 KGHDR and CDR2 SFDVKD. V lost 7 bases, J lost 2 bases, and 1 base stayed unmatched. CDR3 length: 13 amino acids. The CDR3 sequence is CATRTSGQETQYF. In DNA form, the CDR3 reads TGTGCCACCAGGACTAGCGGACAAGAGACCCAGTACTTC.

This clonotype was observed many times. The J gene is TRBJ2-7, the V gene TRBV7-2; no firm D call. Trimming took off 5 bases at V and 3 bases at J, with 8 bases between the two ends. The CDR3 contains 12 residues. CDR1 SGHTA and CDR2 FQGNSA come from the germline V gene. The CDR3 DNA reads as TGTGCCAGCAGCCCCTCGGTCTACGAGCAGTACTTC. This translates into CASSPSVYEQYF.

Only a few counts were recorded for this clonotype. This sequence joins TRBV12-3 or TRBV12-4 and TRBJ1-1; TRBD1 agrees at 7 bases. V shed 4 bases, J shed 10 bases, and the junction held 6 bases outside the gene matches. The CDR3 consists of 12 residues. The CDR3 nucleotides are TGTGCCAGCAGTTACGGGACAGTTTTAGCTTTCTTT. Protein: CASSYGTVLAFF.

CDR3 DNA sequence: TGCAGTGCCACGGACAGGGGGCGCACAGATACGCAGTATTTT. Protein sequence: CSATDRGRTDTQYF. This chain joins TRBV20-1 and TRBJ2-3, with 11 positions matching TRBD1. After removal of 6 bases from V and 1 base from J, the junction contained 3 bases not matched to a gene. Germline V gene data show CDR1 as DFQATT and CDR2 as SNEGSKA (reference sequence). CDR3 length: 14 amino acids.

This clonotype came up a few times. The rearrangement links TRBV24-1 to TRBJ1-1; TRBD1 agrees at 8 bases. CDR3 length equals 12 residues. V shed 12 bases and J 11 bases; nucleotides not matched to a gene: 13. Germline-derived CDR1 and CDR2 are KGHDR and SFDVKD. CDR3: CAVGGTGSGAFF. As DNA, the CDR3 is TGTGCCGTGGGAGGGACAGGTTCGGGGGCTTTCTTT.

In DNA form, the CDR3 reads TGTGCCAGCAAAGCCCAGGGAGCCTCCTACGAGCAGTACTTC. Residues: CASKAQGASYEQYF. The chain is built from TRBV2 and TRBJ2-7; possibly TRBD1 or TRBD2 for D (5 bases each). The CDR3 has 14 amino acids. Trimming removed 7 bases at V and 0 bases at J, with 13 bases between. CDR1 and CDR2 from the germline V gene are SNHLY and FYNNEI.

This clonotype was counted a few times. The chain employs TRBV18 and TRBJ2-7; 7 bases are shared with TRBD1. The trim removed 4 bases at V and 0 bases at J, leaving 9 bases unmatched. Per germline, CDR1 KGHSH and CDR2 LQKENI. This CDR3 has 16 residues. The DNA of the CDR3 is TGTGCCAGCTCACAATCGGGACAGTTCAGCTCCTACGAGCAGTACTTC. It encodes CASSQSGQFSSYEQYF.